The rows below give T cell receptor beta chains drawn from one sample of a study of blood T cells in healthy people across ages. Each CDR3 protein gets one entry after TCRdb re-called the 5' RACE reads with MiXCR. The sample has over a million distinct CDR3 sequences; 40% to 50% are singletons. Sample: blood. The source is a woman aged 55-69 years in good health. CDR3s include the opening cysteine and the closing phenylalanine or tryptophan. The D gene is left open where the match is weak. Only some rows state a clone size, as once, few, many or a class for expanded clones.

d_gene: .; j_gene: TRBJ2-5; abundance: .; v_gene: TRBV5-1; CDR3aa: CASSLGVGWETQYF; CDR3nt: TGCGCCAGCAGCTTGGGAGTGGGATGGGAGACCCAGTACTTC
d_gene: .; j_gene: TRBJ1-6; abundance: .; v_gene: TRBV27; CDR3aa: CASSRGEANSPLHF; CDR3nt: TGTGCCAGCAGCCGGGGGGAAGCCAATTCACCCCTCCACTTT
d_gene: TRBD1; j_gene: TRBJ1-6; abundance: .; v_gene: TRBV27; CDR3aa: CASSLWGQVSLNSYNSPLHF; CDR3nt: TGTGCCAGCAGTTTGTGGGGACAGGTCTCGCTCAACTCCTATAATTCACCCCTCCACTTT
d_gene: TRBD1; j_gene: TRBJ2-7; abundance: few; v_gene: TRBV27; CDR3aa: CASRLGTGANEQYF; CDR3nt: TGTGCCAGCAGACTCGGGACAGGGGCTAACGAGCAGTACTTC
d_gene: TRBD2; j_gene: TRBJ2-3; abundance: once; v_gene: TRBV6-4; CDR3aa: CACSQGLASGDTQYF; CDR3nt: TGTGCCTGCAGTCAAGGACTAGCCAGTGGAGATACGCAGTATTTT
d_gene: .; j_gene: TRBJ2-7; abundance: few; v_gene: TRBV4-2; CDR3aa: CASSHSRNVDEQYF; CDR3nt: TGTGCCAGCAGCCACAGCCGTAATGTGGACGAGCAGTACTTC
d_gene: .; j_gene: TRBJ1-1; abundance: .; v_gene: TRBV9; CDR3aa: CASSLRSGAEAFF; CDR3nt: TGTGCCAGCAGCCTTCGCTCCGGGGCTGAAGCTTTCTTT
d_gene: .; j_gene: TRBJ2-1; abundance: few; v_gene: TRBV6-2/TRBV6-3; CDR3aa: CASSIANEQFF; CDR3nt: TGTGCCAGCAGTATAGCTAACGAGCAGTTCTTC
d_gene: .; j_gene: TRBJ2-7; abundance: .; v_gene: TRBV14; CDR3aa: CASSLGIFYEQYF; CDR3nt: TGTGCCAGCAGCCTCGGGATATTCTACGAGCAGTACTTC
d_gene: .; j_gene: TRBJ2-7; abundance: .; v_gene: TRBV7-9; CDR3aa: CASSPDGGEQYF; CDR3nt: TGTGCCAGCAGTCCAGATGGGGGTGAGCAGTACTTC
d_gene: TRBD2; j_gene: TRBJ2-5; abundance: .; v_gene: TRBV4-1; CDR3aa: CASSQLAGRPTQYF; CDR3nt: TGCGCCAGCAGCCAACTAGCGGGAAGACCAACCCAGTACTTC
d_gene: TRBD2; j_gene: TRBJ2-1; abundance: .; v_gene: TRBV6-1; CDR3aa: CVSSPSSGSPPGQFF; CDR3nt: TGTGTCAGCAGCCCCTCTAGCGGGAGTCCCCCGGGGCAGTTCTTC
d_gene: TRBD2; j_gene: TRBJ2-7; abundance: .; v_gene: TRBV7-9; CDR3aa: CASTETGTSGTHEQYF; CDR3nt: TGTGCCAGCACCGAGACCGGGACTAGCGGCACCCACGAGCAGTACTTC
d_gene: .; j_gene: TRBJ2-1; abundance: .; v_gene: TRBV29-1; CDR3aa: CSVDPGFERFF; CDR3nt: TGCAGCGTTGATCCGGGATTTGAGCGGTTCTTC
d_gene: .; j_gene: TRBJ2-2; abundance: .; v_gene: TRBV20-1; CDR3aa: CSADLRGELFF; CDR3nt: TGCAGTGCAGACCTCAGGGGAGAACTGTTTTTT
d_gene: TRBD2; j_gene: TRBJ2-7; abundance: few; v_gene: TRBV15; CDR3aa: CATSGETSGRKYEQYF; CDR3nt: TGTGCCACCAGCGGTGAGACTAGCGGGAGGAAATACGAGCAGTACTTC
d_gene: TRBD2; j_gene: TRBJ2-5; abundance: .; v_gene: TRBV7-2; CDR3aa: CASSLSGTSLETQYF; CDR3nt: TGTGCCAGCAGCCTATCCGGGACTAGCCTAGAGACCCAGTACTTC
d_gene: TRBD2; j_gene: TRBJ2-1; abundance: .; v_gene: TRBV3-1; CDR3aa: CASTPGTSDNEQFF; CDR3nt: TGTGCCAGCACTCCAGGGACTAGCGACAATGAGCAGTTCTTC
d_gene: .; j_gene: TRBJ2-3; abundance: .; v_gene: TRBV11-2; CDR3aa: CASGLVPESDTQYF; CDR3nt: TGTGCCAGCGGCTTAGTGCCGGAATCGGATACGCAGTATTTT
d_gene: TRBD2; j_gene: TRBJ2-5; abundance: few; v_gene: TRBV7-9; CDR3aa: CASSYPPPTSGRARETQYF; CDR3nt: TGTGCCAGCAGCTATCCCCCCCCAACTAGCGGGAGGGCCCGAGAGACCCAGTACTTC
d_gene: TRBD2; j_gene: TRBJ2-3; abundance: .; v_gene: TRBV4-3; CDR3aa: CASSQDYLLAEDTQYF; CDR3nt: TGCGCCAGCAGCCAAGATTATTTACTAGCGGAAGATACGCAGTATTTT
d_gene: .; j_gene: TRBJ1-2; abundance: .; v_gene: TRBV3-1; CDR3aa: CASSPLVKVDAGYTF; CDR3nt: TGTGCCAGCAGCCCCCTCGTGAAGGTTGACGCTGGCTACACCTTC
d_gene: .; j_gene: TRBJ2-7; abundance: .; v_gene: TRBV5-1; CDR3aa: CASSLKGPGEQYF; CDR3nt: TGCGCCAGCAGCTTGAAGGGGCCGGGCGAGCAGTACTTC
d_gene: .; j_gene: TRBJ2-1; abundance: .; v_gene: TRBV5-1; CDR3aa: CASSLEVRPGNEQFF; CDR3nt: TGCGCCAGCAGCTTGGAAGTTAGGCCTGGCAATGAGCAGTTCTTC
d_gene: TRBD1; j_gene: TRBJ2-1; abundance: .; v_gene: TRBV20-1; CDR3aa: CSAGPGQGTYNEQFF; CDR3nt: TGCAGTGCTGGACCGGGACAGGGGACCTACAATGAGCAGTTCTTC
d_gene: TRBD2; j_gene: TRBJ2-7; abundance: few; v_gene: TRBV5-4; CDR3aa: CASSLIAGENEQYF; CDR3nt: TGTGCCAGCAGCTTAATAGCGGGAGAGAACGAGCAGTACTTC
d_gene: .; j_gene: TRBJ1-1; abundance: .; v_gene: TRBV12-3/TRBV12-4; CDR3aa: CASSLLGPGEGEAFF; CDR3nt: TGTGCCAGCAGTTTATTAGGCCCCGGGGAAGGGGAAGCTTTCTTT
d_gene: TRBD2; j_gene: TRBJ2-7; abundance: .; v_gene: TRBV2; CDR3aa: CASSENGLALGEQYF; CDR3nt: TGTGCCAGCAGTGAGAACGGACTAGCTCTGGGAGAGCAGTACTTC
d_gene: TRBD1; j_gene: TRBJ2-7; abundance: .; v_gene: TRBV19; CDR3aa: CASRPLDRENGEQYF; CDR3nt: TGTGCCAGTAGACCATTGGACAGGGAAAATGGCGAGCAGTACTTC
d_gene: TRBD1; j_gene: TRBJ2-7; abundance: few; v_gene: TRBV4-1; CDR3aa: CASSLPDRADEQYF; CDR3nt: TGCGCCAGCAGCCTCCCAGACAGGGCGGACGAGCAGTACTTC
d_gene: TRBD2; j_gene: TRBJ2-7; abundance: few; v_gene: TRBV3-1; CDR3aa: CASSRDRGAGGVYEQYF; CDR3nt: TGTGCCAGCAGCCGAGACCGAGGAGCGGGAGGGGTCTACGAGCAGTACTTC
d_gene: TRBD1; j_gene: TRBJ2-7; abundance: .; v_gene: TRBV29-1; CDR3aa: CSAASPQGVNEQYF; CDR3nt: TGCAGCGCTGCGTCTCCGCAGGGGGTGAACGAGCAGTACTTC
d_gene: TRBD1; j_gene: TRBJ1-1; abundance: .; v_gene: TRBV5-6; CDR3aa: CASSRDRRSDTEAFF; CDR3nt: TGTGCCAGCAGTCGGGACAGACGATCAGACACTGAAGCTTTCTTT
d_gene: TRBD2; j_gene: TRBJ2-1; abundance: .; v_gene: TRBV12-3/TRBV12-4; CDR3aa: CANRGLAGTYNEQFF; CDR3nt: TGTGCCAACAGGGGACTAGCGGGTACCTACAATGAGCAGTTCTTC
d_gene: .; j_gene: TRBJ2-3; abundance: .; v_gene: TRBV11-2; CDR3aa: CASSFQGYTDTQYF; CDR3nt: TGTGCCAGCAGCTTTCAGGGCTACACAGATACGCAGTATTTT
d_gene: .; j_gene: TRBJ2-5; abundance: .; v_gene: TRBV4-2; CDR3aa: CASSQERGETQYF; CDR3nt: TGTGCCAGCAGCCAAGAAAGGGGGGAGACCCAGTACTTC
d_gene: .; j_gene: TRBJ2-4; abundance: few; v_gene: TRBV7-2; CDR3aa: CAAGQPLREQYF; CDR3nt: TGTGCTGCGGGTCAGCCACTTCGGGAGCAGTACTTC
d_gene: .; j_gene: TRBJ2-1; abundance: few; v_gene: TRBV6-2/TRBV6-3; CDR3aa: CASGNHLEQFF; CDR3nt: TGTGCCAGCGGGAACCACCTCGAGCAGTTCTTC
d_gene: TRBD1; j_gene: TRBJ2-7; abundance: .; v_gene: TRBV6-1; CDR3aa: CASRVATGGHSYEQYF; CDR3nt: TGTGCCAGCAGGGTCGCGACAGGGGGTCACTCCTACGAGCAGTACTTC
d_gene: TRBD1; j_gene: TRBJ2-1; abundance: .; v_gene: TRBV24-1; CDR3aa: CATSTGGSYNEQFF; CDR3nt: TGTGCCACCAGCACAGGGGGTAGCTACAATGAGCAGTTCTTC
d_gene: .; j_gene: TRBJ2-7; abundance: .; v_gene: TRBV6-5; CDR3aa: CASSYTHGRVYEQYF; CDR3nt: TGTGCCAGCAGTTACACCCACGGGCGAGTCTACGAGCAGTACTTC
d_gene: .; j_gene: TRBJ2-5; abundance: .; v_gene: TRBV20-1; CDR3aa: CSASPKAGLGNEQYF; CDR3nt: TGCAGTGCTAGCCCCAAGGCTGGCTTGGGCAATGAGCAGTACTTC
d_gene: TRBD1; j_gene: TRBJ1-6; abundance: many; v_gene: TRBV7-9; CDR3aa: CASSWDSNNSPLHF; CDR3nt: TGTGCCAGCAGCTGGGACAGTAATAATTCACCCCTCCACTTT
d_gene: .; j_gene: TRBJ2-3; abundance: .; v_gene: TRBV5-1; CDR3aa: CASSSLTRPTDTQYF; CDR3nt: TGCGCCAGCAGCTCTTTAACGCGTCCCACAGATACGCAGTATTTT
d_gene: .; j_gene: TRBJ1-2; abundance: .; v_gene: TRBV3-1; CDR3aa: CASSPTSWISYGYTF; CDR3nt: TGTGCCAGCAGCCCGACCAGTTGGATTAGTTATGGCTACACCTTC
d_gene: TRBD1; j_gene: TRBJ2-7; abundance: .; v_gene: TRBV10-3; CDR3aa: CAISVDRGYEQYF; CDR3nt: TGTGCCATCAGTGTGGACAGGGGCTACGAGCAGTACTTC
d_gene: TRBD2; j_gene: TRBJ2-1; abundance: .; v_gene: TRBV28; CDR3aa: CATSTGGTSGEQFF; CDR3nt: TGTGCCACTTCCACTGGGGGGACTAGCGGCGAGCAGTTCTTC
d_gene: .; j_gene: TRBJ2-7; abundance: .; v_gene: TRBV7-2; CDR3aa: CTSRDAGLSYEQYF; CDR3nt: TGTACCAGCAGGGACGCGGGACTCTCCTACGAGCAGTACTTC
d_gene: .; j_gene: TRBJ1-1; abundance: .; v_gene: TRBV12-3/TRBV12-4; CDR3aa: CASSLRGAEAFF; CDR3nt: TGTGCCAGCAGTCTTAGGGGGGCAGAAGCTTTCTTT
d_gene: TRBD2; j_gene: TRBJ2-5; abundance: few; v_gene: TRBV5-1; CDR3aa: CASSLVGAGPQETQYF; CDR3nt: TGCGCCAGCAGCTTGGTTGGAGCGGGGCCCCAAGAGACCCAGTACTTC
d_gene: .; j_gene: TRBJ2-7; abundance: .; v_gene: TRBV6-1; CDR3aa: CASNGQQGLSYEQYF; CDR3nt: TGTGCCAGCAATGGACAGCAGGGGCTGTCCTACGAGCAGTACTTC
d_gene: .; j_gene: TRBJ2-7; abundance: .; v_gene: TRBV29-1; CDR3aa: CSTSNTYEQYF; CDR3nt: TGCAGCACCAGTAATACCTACGAGCAGTACTTC
d_gene: TRBD2; j_gene: TRBJ2-1; abundance: .; v_gene: TRBV12-3/TRBV12-4; CDR3aa: CASREAGVISNEQFF; CDR3nt: TGTGCCAGCAGGGAAGCGGGAGTTATTAGTAATGAGCAGTTCTTC